This TCR beta chain was captured in a study of Ad26.COV2.S vaccination and SARS-CoV-2 variants. Study details: Into the muscle, Ad26.COV2.S was dosed once or twice, 56 days apart.

TCRdb's table, derived via immunoSEQ multiplex PCR, lists solely in-frame clones and lacks some. The repertoire holds more than 350,000 clones, with around 90% as singletons. Treatment meaning: roughly 19 received Ad26.COV2.S at low or high dose, single or two shots; about 5 received placebo; per-sample allocation not given. Day 63 after the first injection of vaccine or placebo was the sampling time. An adult aged 18-55 years in Boston served as the donor. This vaccine is an Ad26 vector that expresses the Wuhan-strain SARS-CoV-2 spike. Concerning this clone itself: Its antigen is unknown.

Germline CDR1 reads MDHEN; CDR2 reads SYDVKM. After removal of 6 bases from V and 0 bases from J, the junction contained 8 bases not matched to a gene. CDR3 length: 15 residues. Study outcomes and limitations: Similar non-spike TCR breadth was observed in recipients of vaccine and of placebo.

The clonotype was recovered from a person aged 18 to 65 who received the Ad26.COV2.S COVID-19 vaccine or a placebo. The chain employs TRBV28 and TRBJ2-7, with TRBD1 identical over 7 bases. Source: peripheral blood, taken in a trial of Ad26.COV2.S vaccine versus placebo. CDR3 coding DNA: TGTGCCAGCAGGGTGACGGGACAGAGCTCCTACGAGCAGTACTTC. This codes for CASRVTGQSSYEQYF.